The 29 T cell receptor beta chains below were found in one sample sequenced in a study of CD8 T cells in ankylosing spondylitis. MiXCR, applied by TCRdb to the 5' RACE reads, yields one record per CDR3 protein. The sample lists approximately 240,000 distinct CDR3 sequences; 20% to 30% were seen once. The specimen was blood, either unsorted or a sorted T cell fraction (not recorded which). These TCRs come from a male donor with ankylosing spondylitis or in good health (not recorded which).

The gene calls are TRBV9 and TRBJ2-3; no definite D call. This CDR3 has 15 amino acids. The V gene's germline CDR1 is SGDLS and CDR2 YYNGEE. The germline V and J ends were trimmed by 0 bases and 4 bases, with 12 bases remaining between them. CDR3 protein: CASSVAAGLSDTQYF. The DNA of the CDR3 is TGTGCCAGCAGCGTAGCTGCAGGATTATCAGATACGCAGTATTTT.

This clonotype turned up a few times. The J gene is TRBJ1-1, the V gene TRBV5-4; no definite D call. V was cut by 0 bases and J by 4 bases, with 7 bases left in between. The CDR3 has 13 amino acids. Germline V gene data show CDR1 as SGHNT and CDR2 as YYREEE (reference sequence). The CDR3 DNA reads TGTGCCAGCAGCTTGGCATGGGGCACTGAAGCTTTCTTT. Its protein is CASSLAWGTEAFF.

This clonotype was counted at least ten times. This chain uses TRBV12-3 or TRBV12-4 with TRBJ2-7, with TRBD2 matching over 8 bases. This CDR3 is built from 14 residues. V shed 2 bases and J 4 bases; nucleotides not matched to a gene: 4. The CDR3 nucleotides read TGTGCCAGCAGTTTAACAGCGGGGGATTACGAGCAGTACTTC. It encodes CASSLTAGDYEQYF.

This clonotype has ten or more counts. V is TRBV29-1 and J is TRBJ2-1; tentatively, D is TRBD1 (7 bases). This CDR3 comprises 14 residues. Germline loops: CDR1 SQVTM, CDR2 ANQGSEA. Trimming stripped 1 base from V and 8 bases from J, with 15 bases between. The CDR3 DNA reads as TGCAGCGTTGAAGCCCCGGAGGGGGCTGATGAGCAGTTCTTC. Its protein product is CSVEAPEGADEQFF.

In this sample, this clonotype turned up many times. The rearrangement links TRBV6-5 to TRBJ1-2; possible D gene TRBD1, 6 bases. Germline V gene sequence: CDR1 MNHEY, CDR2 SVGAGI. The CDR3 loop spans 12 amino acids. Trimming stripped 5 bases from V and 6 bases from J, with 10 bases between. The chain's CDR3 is CASSKQGDGYTF. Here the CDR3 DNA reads TGTGCCAGCAGTAAACAGGGAGATGGCTACACCTTC.

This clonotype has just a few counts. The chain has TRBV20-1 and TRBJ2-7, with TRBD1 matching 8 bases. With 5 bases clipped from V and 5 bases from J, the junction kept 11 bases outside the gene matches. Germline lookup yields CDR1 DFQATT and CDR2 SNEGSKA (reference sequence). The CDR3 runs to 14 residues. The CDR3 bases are TGCAGTGCTCCCAAATTAGACAGGGGTAACGAGCAGTACTTC. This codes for CSAPKLDRGNEQYF.

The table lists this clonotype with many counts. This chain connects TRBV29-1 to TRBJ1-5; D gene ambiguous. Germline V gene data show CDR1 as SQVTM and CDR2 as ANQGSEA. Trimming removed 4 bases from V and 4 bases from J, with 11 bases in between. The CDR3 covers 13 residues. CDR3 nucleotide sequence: TGCAGCGTTGTGGAGAAGATTAATCAGCCCCAGCATTTT. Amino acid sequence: CSVVEKINQPQHF. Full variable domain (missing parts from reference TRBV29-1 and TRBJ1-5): SAVISQKPSRDICQRGTSLTIQCQVDSQVTMMFWYRQQPGQSLTLIATANQGSEATYESGFVIDKFPISRPNLTFSTLTVSNMSPEDSSIYLCSVVEKINQPQHFGDGTRLSIL.

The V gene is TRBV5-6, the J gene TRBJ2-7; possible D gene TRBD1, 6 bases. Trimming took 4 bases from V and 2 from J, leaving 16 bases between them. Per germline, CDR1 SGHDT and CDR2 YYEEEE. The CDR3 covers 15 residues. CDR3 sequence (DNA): TGTGCCAGCAGCCGAGCTGGGGGCAAGCCCTACGAGCAGTACTTC. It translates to CASSRAGGKPYEQYF.

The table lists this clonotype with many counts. The CDR3 here is CASSHPGPTEAFF. DNA for the CDR3: TGCGCCAGCAGCCACCCAGGGCCCACTGAAGCTTTCTTT. The chain recombines TRBV4-1 with TRBJ1-1; D is perhaps TRBD1 (5 bases). CDR1 and CDR2 (germline): MGHRA, YSYEKL. V was cut by 3 bases and J by 4 bases, with 9 bases left in between. This CDR3 comprises 13 residues.

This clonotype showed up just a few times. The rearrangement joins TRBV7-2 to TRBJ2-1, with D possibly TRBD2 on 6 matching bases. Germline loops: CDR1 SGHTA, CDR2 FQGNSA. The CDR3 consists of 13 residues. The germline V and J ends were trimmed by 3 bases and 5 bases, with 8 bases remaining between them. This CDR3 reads CASSFGGNNEQFF. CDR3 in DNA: TGTGCCAGCAGCTTCGGGGGAAACAATGAGCAGTTCTTC.

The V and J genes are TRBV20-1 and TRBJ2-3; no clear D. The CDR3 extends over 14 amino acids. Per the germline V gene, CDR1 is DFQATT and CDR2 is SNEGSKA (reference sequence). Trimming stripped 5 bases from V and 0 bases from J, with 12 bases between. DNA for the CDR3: TGCAGTGCTCCCCGACTGGATAGCACAGATACGCAGTATTTT. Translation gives CSAPRLDSTDTQYF.

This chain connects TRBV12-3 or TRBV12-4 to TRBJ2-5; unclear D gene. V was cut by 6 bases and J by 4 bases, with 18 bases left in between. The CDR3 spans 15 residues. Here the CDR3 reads CASSSPRPGGETQYF. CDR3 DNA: TGTGCCAGCAGCTCCCCACGTCCGGGTGGAGAGACCCAGTACTTC.

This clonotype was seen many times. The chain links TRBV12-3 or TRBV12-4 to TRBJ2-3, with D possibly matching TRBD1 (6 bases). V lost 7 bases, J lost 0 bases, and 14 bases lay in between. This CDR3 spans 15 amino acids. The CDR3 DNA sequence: TGTGCCAGCATTTGGGGGCACGGAAGCACAGATACGCAGTATTTT. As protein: CASIWGHGSTDTQYF.

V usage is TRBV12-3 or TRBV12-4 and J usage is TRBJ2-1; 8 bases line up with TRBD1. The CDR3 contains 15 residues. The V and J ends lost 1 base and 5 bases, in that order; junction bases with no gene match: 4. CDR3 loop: CASSLGQGIDNEQFF. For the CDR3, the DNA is TGTGCCAGCAGTTTAGGACAGGGGATCGACAATGAGCAGTTCTTC.

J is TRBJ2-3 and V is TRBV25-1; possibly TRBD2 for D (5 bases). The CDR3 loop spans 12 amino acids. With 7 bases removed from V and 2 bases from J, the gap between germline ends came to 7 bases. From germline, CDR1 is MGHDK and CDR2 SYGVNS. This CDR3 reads CASNGNTDTQYF. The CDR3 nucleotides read TGTGCCAGCAACGGGAACACAGATACGCAGTATTTT.

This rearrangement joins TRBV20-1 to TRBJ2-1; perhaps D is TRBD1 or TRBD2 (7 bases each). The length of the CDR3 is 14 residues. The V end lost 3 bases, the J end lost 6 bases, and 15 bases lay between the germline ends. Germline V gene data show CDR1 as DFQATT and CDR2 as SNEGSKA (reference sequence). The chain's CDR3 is CSASQQGRVNEQFF. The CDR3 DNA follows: TGCAGTGCTAGCCAACAGGGGAGGGTCAATGAGCAGTTCTTC.

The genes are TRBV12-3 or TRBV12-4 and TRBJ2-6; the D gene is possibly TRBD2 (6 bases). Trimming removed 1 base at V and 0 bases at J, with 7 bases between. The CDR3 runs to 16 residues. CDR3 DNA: TGTGCCAGCAGTTTAGTCGGGGGCTCTGGGGCCAACGTCCTGACTTTC. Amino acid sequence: CASSLVGGSGANVLTF.

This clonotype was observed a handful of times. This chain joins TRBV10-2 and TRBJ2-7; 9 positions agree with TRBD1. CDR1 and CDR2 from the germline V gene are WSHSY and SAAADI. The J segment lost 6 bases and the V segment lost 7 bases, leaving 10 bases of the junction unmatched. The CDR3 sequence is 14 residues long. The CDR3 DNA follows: TGCGCCAGCACCCAACTCGGACAGGGGACCGAGCAGTACTTC. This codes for CASTQLGQGTEQYF.

DNA of the CDR3: TGTGCCAGCAGTTCCGCTCTAGCGGGGGGTTCCTACGAGCAGTACTTC. Residues: CASSSALAGGSYEQYF. The rearrangement uses TRBV12-3 or TRBV12-4 and TRBJ2-7; 11 bases fit TRBD2. The length of the CDR3 is 16 residues. V was pared by 4 bases and J by 1 base, with 6 bases of the junction left unmatched.

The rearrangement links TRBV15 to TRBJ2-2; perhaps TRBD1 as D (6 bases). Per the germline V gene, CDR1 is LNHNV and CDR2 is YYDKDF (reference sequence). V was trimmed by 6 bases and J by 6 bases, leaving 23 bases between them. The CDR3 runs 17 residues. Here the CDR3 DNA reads TGTGCCACCAGTAGTGGCAGGGGCGCCAAATCGGCCGGGGAGCTGTTTTTT. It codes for CATSSGRGAKSAGELFF.

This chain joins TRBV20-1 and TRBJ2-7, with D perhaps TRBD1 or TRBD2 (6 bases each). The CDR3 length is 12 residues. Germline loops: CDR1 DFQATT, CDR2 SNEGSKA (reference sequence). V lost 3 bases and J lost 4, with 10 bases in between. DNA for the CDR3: TGCAGTGCTAGTACAGGGAGGTACGAGCAGTACTTC. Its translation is CSASTGRYEQYF.

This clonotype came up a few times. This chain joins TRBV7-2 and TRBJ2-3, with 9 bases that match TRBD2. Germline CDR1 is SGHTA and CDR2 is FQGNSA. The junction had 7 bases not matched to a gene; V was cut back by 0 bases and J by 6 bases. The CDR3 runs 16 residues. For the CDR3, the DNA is TGTGCCAGCAGCTTAGCGGGGGGACTAGCTGGGGATACGCAGTATTTT. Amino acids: CASSLAGGLAGDTQYF.

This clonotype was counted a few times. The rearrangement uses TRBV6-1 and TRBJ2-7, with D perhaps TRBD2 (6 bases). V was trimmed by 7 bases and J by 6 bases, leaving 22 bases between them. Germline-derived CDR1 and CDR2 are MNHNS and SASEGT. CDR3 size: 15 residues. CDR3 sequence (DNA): TGTGCCAGCACCGGGGGAAACTCCCTAGGCCCCGAGCAGTACTTC. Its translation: CASTGGNSLGPEQYF.

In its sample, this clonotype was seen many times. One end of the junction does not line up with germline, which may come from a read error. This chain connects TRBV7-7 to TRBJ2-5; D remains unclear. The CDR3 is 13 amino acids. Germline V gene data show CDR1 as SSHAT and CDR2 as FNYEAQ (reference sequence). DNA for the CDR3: TGTGCTAGCAGCTTAATTGACCAAGAGACCCAGTACTTC. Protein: CASSLIDQETQYF.

For the CDR3, the DNA is TGCAGTGCCAGGAGGGAGATGGCTTCGAACATTCAGTACTTC. Encoded protein: CSARREMASNIQYF. The chain carries TRBV20-1 and TRBJ2-4, with a weak D call TRBD2 (6 bases). This CDR3 spans 14 amino acids. V lost 6 bases and J lost 7, with 19 bases in between. The germline CDR1 and CDR2 sequences are DFQATT and SNEGSKA (reference sequence).

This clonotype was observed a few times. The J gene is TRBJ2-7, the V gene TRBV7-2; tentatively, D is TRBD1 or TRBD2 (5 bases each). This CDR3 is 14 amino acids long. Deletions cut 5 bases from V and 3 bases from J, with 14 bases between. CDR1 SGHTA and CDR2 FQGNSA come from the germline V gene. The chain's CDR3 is CASSLRDGYYEQYF. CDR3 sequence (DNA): TGTGCCAGCAGCCTCAGGGACGGCTACTACGAGCAGTACTTC.

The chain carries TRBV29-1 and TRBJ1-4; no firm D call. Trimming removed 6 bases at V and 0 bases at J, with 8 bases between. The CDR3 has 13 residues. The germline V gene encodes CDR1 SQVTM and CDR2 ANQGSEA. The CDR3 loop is CSVYKTTNEKLFF. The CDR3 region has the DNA TGCAGCGTGTACAAGACAACTAATGAAAAACTGTTTTTT.

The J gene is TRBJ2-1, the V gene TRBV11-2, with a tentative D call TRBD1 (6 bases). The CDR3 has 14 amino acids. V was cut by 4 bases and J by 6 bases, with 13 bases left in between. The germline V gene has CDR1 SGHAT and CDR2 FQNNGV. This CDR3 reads CASSSGVSGNEQFF. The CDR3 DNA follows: TGTGCCAGCAGCTCAGGGGTCTCCGGCAATGAGCAGTTCTTC.

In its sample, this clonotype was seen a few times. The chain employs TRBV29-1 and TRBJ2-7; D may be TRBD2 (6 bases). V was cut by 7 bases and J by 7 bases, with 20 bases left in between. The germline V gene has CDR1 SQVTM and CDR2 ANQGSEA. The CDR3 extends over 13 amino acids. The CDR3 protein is CSARDSRRLEQYF. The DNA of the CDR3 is TGCAGCGCCCGGGACTCCCGGCGATTGGAGCAGTACTTC.